This T cell receptor beta chain was obtained from a study of T cell responses to AZD1222 COVID-19 vaccine. Study background: Second doses at about 4 or about 12 weeks were pooled.

Study results and caveats: Spike regions recognized by vaccine-associated CD4 TCRs spanned the protein, led by 160-218 and 743-854. Most donors were white British, females outnumbered males, and clonal diversity was possibly underestimated. As reported, nearly half of all spike-specific TCRs target variant regions that are unmutated.

Germline CDR1 and CDR2: PRHDT and FYEKMQ (reference sequence). The CDR3 is 16 amino acids. The junction had 9 bases not matched to a gene; V was cut back by 2 bases and J by 4 bases. Of note for this clone: Its antigen is as yet unknown.

TCRdb's copy holds only in-frame clones and misses some; the assay was immunoSEQ multiplex PCR. The sample records 25,000 to 35,000 clones, roughly 92% being singletons. Specimen: peripheral blood, collected on day 0 of AZD1222 vaccination. The source of this sequence is an adult in good health. V and J are TRBV13 and TRBJ2-5, with TRBD2 matching 8 bases. In DNA, the CDR3 is TGTGCCAGCAGCTTACTGGCCGGGGGGGCAGGAGAGACCCAGTACTTC. This translates into CASSLLAGGAGETQYF.